This entry features one T cell receptor (beta chain) sequence. The antigen is not known. This CDR3 has 15 amino acids. The ends were cut back, 0 bases at V and 0 bases at J, with 9 bases in the middle. CDR1 is SGHRS and CDR2 is YFSETQ in the germline V gene. This sample was taken from a study of shared clonotypes between healthy human individuals. The input for sorted-subset replicate PCRs was around 0.2 ug DNA, some 30,000 T cell genomes. Original processing methods: Junction-only sequences without quality scores came from ImmunoSEQ, so filtering differed. Here immunoSEQ multiplex PCR was the method, and the copy in TCRdb shows in-frame clones only, minus some. That table furnishes V, J and clone size, whereas the DNA furnished D and trimming. In the table there are 600,000 to 750,000 clones, about three quarters of which are singletons. Study-wide findings and caveats: Clonotype sharing levels among donors were expected to vary with sequencing depth.

Input material: memory CD4+ T cells sorted from blood. Subset indicated: CD45RA-negative fraction. This clonotype was obtained from a woman in her 30s in good health. This rearrangement joins TRBV5-1 to TRBJ1-1; maybe TRBD1 (5 bases). The CDR3 sequence: CASSLGQLMNTEAFF. The CDR3 coding sequence is TGCGCCAGCAGCTTGGGACAGCTAATGAACACTGAAGCTTTCTTT.